Included here is one T cell receptor (beta chain) sequence, with context. Its antigen target is currently unknown. Qualities for individual bases were not recorded, and no much larger clone is one base off. These data come from a study of cytomegalovirus exposure and HLA in healthy donors (dated by TCRdb to the late 2010s). Broadly, across the study: An earlier analysis of 550 to 700 of the donors reported approximately 290 Gb of sequence data and 100 million to 130 million unique TCR beta sequences from 150 million to 200 million T cells. Approximately 330 gigabases of sequencing data and roughly 81 million unique TCR sequences made up an early release that covered approximately 620 HLA-typed donors. Of the roughly 400 genotyped donors, 65% to 90% were placed in the genetic ancestry cluster associated with self-reported Caucasian donors. The study was designed to test whether signatures of past pathogen exposure could be identified by cataloging public T cell receptors. Using immunosequencing, the study profiled T cell repertoires from 640 or so subjects and related those repertoires to cytomegalovirus serostatus. A separate validation cohort of approximately 130 different subjects was used in addition to the roughly 720-subject first cohort. High-throughput TCR immunosequencing, statistical association of individual TCRs with disease status, and machine learning were combined to predict cytomegalovirus infection status. To study patterns of TCR occurrence, a later analysis re-analyzed previously published TCR beta repertoires from around 670 donors and added high-resolution HLA genotyping. The later analysis used no new phenotypic data to find candidate immune exposures, relying instead on TCR beta sequences and their occurrence across donors. In an earlier analysis of 550 to 700 of the donors, high-throughput TCR beta sequencing was used to judge whether each TCR beta V gene segment behaved as functional or pseudogenic. Donor age, sex, ethnicity and CMV serostatus were compiled together with the repertoire data. A later genetic analysis took genome-wide SNP genotypes for 398 of the 666 donors and used that subset as a discovery cohort. Every repertoire in the discovery cohort had been generated on one and the same sequencing platform. HLA typing covered class I and class II loci at four-digit resolution. Typing coverage differed by locus: A, B, C, DRB1 and DQB1 were typed in about 620-630 donors, DQA1 in roughly 510, DPA1 in approximately 600, and DPB1 in approximately 450. A handful of DR-DQ haplotypes were treated as single units for association and clustering because of strong linkage in the cohort. Among some 400 genotyped donors of the cohort, an average of 235,054 unique TCR beta nucleotide sequences were sequenced per donor, roughly 20% of them non-productive.

The library relied on the immunoSEQ multiplex PCR assay. A mixture of 60 forward primers for TCR Vbeta segments and 13 reverse primers for TCR Jbeta segments was used in the multiplex PCR. A multiplex PCR assay on genomic DNA amplified the CDR3 region of rearranged TCR beta genes. On the Illumina HiSeq System, the amplified TCR beta libraries were sequenced as 87-base-pair reads. From the authors' description of their analysis: Across the 670 or so repertoires, a later analysis counted roughly 84 million unique TCR beta chains, approximately 10 million of which were shared by at least two donors. Raw reads were error-corrected and collapsed into unique sequences with a nearest-neighbor algorithm that merged closely related sequences to remove PCR and sequencing errors. V, D and J gene segments were assigned by aligning CDR3 sequences to IMGT reference sequences. For a sequence to be retained, a match of at least six nucleotides was required to both a V gene segment and a J gene segment. Rearrangements were called productive when the CDR3 lacked stop codons and stayed in frame with V and J; all others were non-productive. CDR3 was defined by IMGT convention, running from the second conserved V-encoded cysteine to the conserved J-encoded phenylalanine. In an earlier analysis of around 570 of the donors, sequences lacking an unambiguous match to a single V gene segment were excluded. An earlier analysis of 500 to 700 of the donors classified V segments as functional when productive rearrangements were above 56.7% and as segregating when the standard deviation between donors was above 5%. A statistical classification framework was built to diagnose cytomegalovirus status from the catalog of TCR beta chain sequences. A later analysis assigned V and J genes by comparing TCR nucleotide sequences with IMGT/GENE-DB human TR gene sequences. Using the TCRdist pipeline, a later analysis assigned CDR3 sequences along with most-parsimonious VDJ recombination scenarios. In a later analysis, each TCR beta chain was defined by its CDR3 amino acid sequence together with its V-gene family, and reads lacking a unique V-gene family were excluded. To address suspected cross-contamination and a sequencing artifact, a later analysis removed a few hundred highly shared, low-generation-probability nucleotide sequences. In a later analysis, a clonal expansion index was calculated for each public chain from normalized within-repertoire ranks of inferred template counts. A later analysis computed generation probabilities with a VDJ recombination model fitted to out-of-frame rearrangements, and checked the results against IGoR. In a later analysis, TCR-TCR, TCR-HLA and TCR-CMV co-occurrence was scored with hypergeometric tests, and a repertoire-size bias correction was applied to TCR pairs. To estimate false discovery rates, a later analysis permuted the HLA or CMV assignments 20 times. A later analysis grouped co-occurring TCRs with DBSCAN, adding TCRdist sequence similarity when clustering within HLA-allele-positive subsets. Co-occurrence clustering excluded repertoires with fewer than 30,000 or more than 120,000 public chains, plus five with anomalous nucleotide sharing. In its TCRdb copy, this immuneACCESS table keeps in-frame sequences only and misses some clones. Where compared with another copy, unresolved V genes explain less than half of these, and the others have no known cause. D and trimming come from the DNA, and the V and J calls and clone size come from that table. In this sample the table shows 140,000 or so clones, approximately 79% of which occur a single time. 1.5% to 2% of the sample goes to the ten largest clones.

CDR1 SNHLY and CDR2 FYNNEI were looked up in the germline V gene. Taken from cysteine to phenylalanine, the CDR3 has 17 residues. The only DNA kept is the CDR3, 51 bases in frame from the first base. V ends up 6 bases short and J 5 bases short, with an unmatched junction base count of 18. Findings and caveats that apply to the study as a whole: Roughly uniform sequencing depth across donors was assumed in presence/absence analyses, although this assumption may not hold. Correlated functional status among segregating V segments might reflect linkage disequilibrium, but an unknown experimental factor could not be ruled out. In a later analysis, HLA-associated TCR beta chains showed more clonal expansion and lower generation probabilities than non-associated chains that were equally common. V-gene and J-gene trimming of TCR beta chains was associated with a missense DCLRE1C variant in a later genetic analysis, and the association was replicated in an independent cohort. In a later analysis, most CMV-associated TCR beta chains were found to appear HLA-restricted, with HLA associations seemingly driven largely by CMV exposure. The study gave a list of 150 to 200 TCR beta chains associated with cytomegalovirus. The cohort was sequenced for TCR beta chains only, and without alpha or paired-chain data the features that could be detected were limited. Cytomegalovirus status was reported to be diagnosed by the classifier with high specificity and sensitivity in both the original and validation cohorts. Because HLA typing was unavailable for some donors at each locus, only the typed subset was used in association tests. Some IMGT-functional V segments, including TRBV6-2 and TRBV6-3, could not be told apart with the 87-base-pair reads, so those segments were excluded. While some public TCRs were present in many individuals, most TCR sequences turned up only very rarely across donors. The authors suggested that the approach could potentially be generalized to other disease states and immunological phenotypes. In a later analysis, the rate of TCR association differed among HLA loci, with DRB1 alleles having the most associated TCRs and HLA-C alleles having the fewest. The sequencing pipeline was judged likely to have produced a cluster of highly shared sequence variants as a technical artifact. A further reported finding was that TCR beta sequences accurately predicted the HLA-A and HLA-B alleles for most subjects in the first cohort. Because counts were too low, more than 15 rarely observed V segments, including chromosome 9 orphons, were left out of the earlier analysis of a few hundred of the donors. A later analysis reported that several top co-occurrence clusters appeared linked to parvovirus B19, influenza, CMV and Epstein-Barr virus. In a later analysis, about 17,000 TCR beta sequences were associated with specific HLA alleles at a false discovery rate of 0.05. The only immune exposure information available for the cohort was CMV serostatus. A few of the identified cytomegalovirus-associated TCR beta chains were confirmed in vitro to be specific for cytomegalovirus antigens. Assigning TCR associations to individual alleles was difficult when HLA alleles, especially DR and DQ, strongly co-occurred. In an earlier analysis of approximately 600 of the donors, most TCR beta V segments were observed in productive rearrangements about 87% or about 30% of the time, broadly matching IMGT annotations. Compared with the approximately 670-donor mean, donors in an Asian-associated ancestry cluster had fewer N-insertions in productive TCRs, according to a later genetic analysis.

In total, about 650 healthy bone marrow donors made up the cohort. At the time of sampling, every cohort member was nominally healthy, though immune exposures that went unrecorded were likely present. The donor was CMV seronegative and belonged to the group of 350 to 400 seronegative cohort members. A peripheral blood sample was provided by each donor, and peripheral blood mononuclear cells were used for TCR beta sequencing. The Qiagen DNeasy Blood Extraction Kit was used to extract genomic DNA from the blood cell samples. The sequenced sample was PBMCs. The source is a woman aged 25 to 39 in good health and CMV-seronegative. The chain is assembled from TRBV2 and TRBJ1-2; 7 junctional bases match TRBD1. The base sequence is TGTGCCAGCAGGACACCGTCGACAGGGTTACTGGAGTATGGCTACACCTTC. It specifies CASRTPSTGLLEYGYTF.